Here is one T cell receptor (beta chain) with its context. Its antigen is undetermined. CDR1 is SGHNT, CDR2 YYREEE, per germline (reference sequence). The CDR3 is made up of 15 amino acids. V lost 2 bases, J lost 8 bases, and 17 bases lay in between. Data came from immunoSEQ multiplex PCR; TCRdb stores just in-frame clones and leaves some out. The sample records nearly 80,000 clones, roughly 93% being singletons. The data belong to a study of cytomegalovirus exposure and HLA in healthy donors. General study findings and limits: For cytomegalovirus status, the classifier reportedly gave diagnoses with high specificity and sensitivity. In vitro, a few CMV-associated chains proved specific for CMV antigens.

The source of this sequence is a woman younger than 45 in good health and CMV-seronegative. The J gene is TRBJ2-1, the V gene TRBV5-4; D might be TRBD2 (6 bases). The sequenced sample was PBMCs. Written as DNA, the CDR3 is TGTGCCAGCAGCTTCGAACTAGCTCCTACAGATGAGCAGTTCTTC. This encodes CASSFELAPTDEQFF.